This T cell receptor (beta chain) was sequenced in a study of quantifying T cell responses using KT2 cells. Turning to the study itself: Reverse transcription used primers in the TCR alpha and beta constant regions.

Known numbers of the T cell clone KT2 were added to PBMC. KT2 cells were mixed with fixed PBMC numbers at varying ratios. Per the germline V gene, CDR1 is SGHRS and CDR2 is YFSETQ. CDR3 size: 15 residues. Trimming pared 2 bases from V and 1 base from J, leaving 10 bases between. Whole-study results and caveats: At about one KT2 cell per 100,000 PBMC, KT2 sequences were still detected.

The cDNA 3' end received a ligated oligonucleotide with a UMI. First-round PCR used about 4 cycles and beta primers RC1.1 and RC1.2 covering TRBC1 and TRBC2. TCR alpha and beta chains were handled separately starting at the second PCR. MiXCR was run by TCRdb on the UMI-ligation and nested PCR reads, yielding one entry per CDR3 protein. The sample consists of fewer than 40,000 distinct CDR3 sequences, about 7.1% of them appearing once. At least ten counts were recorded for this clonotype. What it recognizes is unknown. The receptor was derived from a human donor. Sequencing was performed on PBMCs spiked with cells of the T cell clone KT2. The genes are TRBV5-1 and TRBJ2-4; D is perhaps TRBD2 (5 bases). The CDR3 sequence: CASSFAGDAKNIQYF. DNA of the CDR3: TGCGCCAGCAGCTTCGCCGGGGATGCCAAAAACATTCAGTACTTC.